This T cell receptor beta chain was sequenced in a study of Ad26.COV2.S vaccination and SARS-CoV-2 variants. Regarding the study as a whole: A substantial breadth of spike-specific CD8+ and CD4+ T cell responses after vaccination has been reported. Vaccinees displayed broader spike-specific TCR repertoires than placebo recipients.

Details on this clone: Its specificity is unknown.

TCRdb's copy holds only in-frame clones and misses some; the assay was immunoSEQ multiplex PCR. This sample has more than 300,000 clones, with 80% to 90% found just once. This CDR3 comprises 11 residues. The germline V gene has CDR1 SGHAT and CDR2 FQNNGV. The V and J ends lost 9 bases and 2 bases respectively, with 7 bases between them. The sample's treatment: around 19 received Ad26.COV2.S at low or high dose, single or two shots; 5 received placebo; per-sample allocation not given. Collection of samples fell on day 63 after the first vaccine or placebo injection. This sample comprised peripheral blood, obtained in a trial of Ad26.COV2.S vaccine versus placebo. The receptor was isolated from a person between 18 and 59 years old who received the Ad26.COV2.S COVID-19 vaccine or a placebo. The chain recombines TRBV11-2 with TRBJ1-1; D is undetermined. CDR3 in amino acids: CASSINTEAFF. For the CDR3, the DNA is TGTGCCAGTTCGATAAACACTGAAGCTTTCTTT.